The present entry profiles one T cell receptor beta chain with its context. No cognate antigen has been identified for it. No qualities accompany the bases; no much larger clone lies one base away. The data are from a study of blood T cell repertoires in COVID-19 (dated by TCRdb to about 2020). With respect to the entire study: The collaborator samples originated in the United States, Italy and Spain and spanned the acute and convalescent phases of COVID-19. The sample metadata nearly always contained a de-identified subject ID, COVID-19 status, age in years and sex. The prospective study material was composed of cDNA or gDNA derived from T cells, B-cell-depleted T cells, or PBMCs. Subjects who had been exposed to COVID-19, were actively infected with it, or had recovered from it provided the deeply sampled blood TCRbeta repertoires that made up the dataset. The repertoires were released in a freely available public database meant as a resource for research on the immune response to SARS-CoV-2. Samples were obtained from the ongoing ImmuneRACE study (first 160 participants) and from some 1,300 subjects provided by 6 global collaborators. Where HLA class I and class II types were available, the types were taken from metadata supplied by the sample provider, not from assay-based typing. Results and caveats for the whole study, not just this receptor: How much clinical and demographic metadata was included differed by source and by participant, and the metadata was provided uncurated.

Collaborating institutions collected whole blood in K2EDTA tubes following their own protocols. For TCRbeta analysis, collaborator samples were shipped as frozen whole blood, as isolated PBMCs, or as DNA extracted from either sample type. The immunoSEQ Assay, a bias-controlled multiplex PCR, was used to amplify TCRbeta CDR3 regions from genomic DNA. Regarding the original processing steps: The number of nucleated cells in each sample was estimated from the amplification of reference gene primers within the assay. To quantify the absolute abundance of each unique TCRbeta CDR3 rearrangement, sequence reads were collapsed and filtered. Productive Simpson clonality was computed per sample as the square root of Simpson's diversity index over productive rearrangements. Not all clones reach the TCRdb copy of this immuneACCESS table, which keeps in-frame sequences only. Checked studies attribute under half of the gap to unresolved V genes and leave the rest unexplained. V and J calls and clone size follow that table, whereas D and trimming were derived from the DNA. Counted in this sample were some 700,000 clones; 75% to 90% of them appeared once. The ten most abundant clones make up under 0.3% of the sample.

The CDR3, cysteine through phenylalanine, is 16 amino acids long. The entry retains the CDR3 DNA only, 48 bases that are in frame from base 1. CDR1 and CDR2 are drawn from the germline V gene: SGDLS, YYNGEE. For this chain, trimming is 4 bases at the V end and 0 bases at the J end, and the number of junction bases without a gene match is 9. This TCR came from a woman under 30 with acute or convalescent COVID-19. The sample comprised peripheral blood. This receptor chain uses TRBV9 and TRBJ2-7; the central 8 bases match TRBD2. The DNA sequence is given as TGTGCCAGCAGCCCCGGGACTAGTATAATCTCCTACGAGCAGTACTTC. This sequence encodes CASSPGTSIISYEQYF.